A selection of T cell receptor beta chains follows, all from one sample in a study of yellow fever vaccine responses in identical twins. MiXCR, applied by TCRdb to the RT-PCR reads, yields one record per CDR3 protein. The repertoire holds approximately 6,900 distinct CDR3 sequences, roughly 84% seen once, with 3% to 4% in the top ten. Sequencing was performed on T cells from blood (PBMCs), unsorted or a sorted subset (not recorded which), taken before or after yellow fever vaccination (not recorded which). These receptors originate from a woman between 18 and 29 years old who received the yellow fever vaccine. The CDR3 runs from the conserved cysteine through the conserved F or W. Each record gives: V gene, J gene, D gene, clone size, CDR3 protein, CDR3 DNA. A D gene is named only where the DNA matches it firmly. For some rows the clone size is stated as once, few or many, or as a class when expanded; others skip it.

V: TRBV5-4; J: TRBJ2-1; D: -; size: once; CDR3: CASSLEPHNEQFF; DNA: TGTGCCAGCAGCTTGGAACCCCACAATGAGCAGTTCTTC
V: TRBV29-1; J: TRBJ2-1; D: TRBD2; size: -; CDR3: CSVQAGVGNEQFF; DNA: TGCAGCGTTCAAGCGGGAGTCGGGAATGAGCAGTTCTTC
V: TRBV5-5; J: TRBJ2-3; D: -; size: -; CDR3: CATKLWGRSTDTQYF; DNA: TGTGCCACCAAGCTTTGGGGACGGAGCACAGATACGCAGTATTTT
V: TRBV2; J: TRBJ1-5; D: TRBD1; size: -; CDR3: CASTGTGEYLQHF; DNA: TGTGCCAGCACGGGGACAGGCGAATATCTCCAGCATTTT
V: TRBV12-3/TRBV12-4; J: TRBJ2-7; D: -; size: -; CDR3: CASSLTDTYEQYF; DNA: TGTGCCAGCAGTTTGACGGATACCTACGAGCAGTACTTC
V: TRBV7-6; J: TRBJ1-1; D: TRBD1; size: -; CDR3: CASSRGPNTEAFF; DNA: TGTGCCAGCAGCAGGGGGCCGAACACTGAAGCTTTCTTT
V: TRBV3-1; J: TRBJ2-7; D: -; size: -; CDR3: CASSQDALGTYEQYF; DNA: TGTGCCAGCAGCCAAGATGCTCTAGGAACCTACGAGCAGTACTTC
V: TRBV23-1; J: TRBJ2-7; D: -; size: -; CDR3: CASSQSGQKIYEQYF; DNA: TGCGCCAGCAGTCAATCGGGGCAGAAAATCTACGAGCAGTACTTC
V: TRBV4-3; J: TRBJ2-7; D: TRBD2; size: once; CDR3: CASSQEGREAYEQYF; DNA: TGCGCCAGCAGCCAAGAAGGACGGGAGGCCTACGAGCAGTACTTC
V: TRBV11-1; J: TRBJ1-1; D: -; size: -; CDR3: CASSVSNEAFF; DNA: TGTGCCAGCAGCGTTTCAAATGAAGCTTTCTTT
V: TRBV28; J: TRBJ2-5; D: -; size: -; CDR3: CASSLVLQETQYF; DNA: TGTGCCAGCAGTTTAGTCTTACAAGAGACCCAGTACTTC
V: TRBV11-3; J: TRBJ2-5; D: -; size: -; CDR3: CASSPRDNQETQYF; DNA: TGTGCCAGCAGCCCCCGTGACAACCAAGAGACCCAGTACTTC
V: TRBV2; J: TRBJ2-7; D: -; size: -; CDR3: CASSEGSGRLRYEQYF; DNA: TGTGCCAGCAGTGAAGGCAGCGGCCGCCTCAGGTACGAGCAGTACTTC
V: TRBV5-5; J: TRBJ1-6; D: -; size: -; CDR3: CASSFDDSPLHF; DNA: TGTGCCAGCAGCTTTGACGATTCACCCCTCCACTTT
V: TRBV6-2/TRBV6-3; J: TRBJ2-2; D: -; size: -; CDR3: CASSYSETANTGELFF; DNA: TGTGCCAGCAGTTACTCCGAGACAGCCAACACCGGGGAGCTGTTTTTT
V: TRBV20-1; J: TRBJ2-7; D: -; size: -; CDR3: CSALWDSNSYEQYF; DNA: TGCAGTGCTCTGTGGGACTCCAACTCCTACGAGCAGTACTTC
V: TRBV6-2/TRBV6-3; J: TRBJ2-7; D: -; size: -; CDR3: CASSHGQFYEQYF; DNA: TGTGCCAGCAGTCACGGACAGTTCTACGAGCAGTACTTC
V: TRBV11-1; J: TRBJ2-7; D: -; size: -; CDR3: CASSWLGSYEQYF; DNA: TGTGCCAGCAGCTGGCTTGGCTCCTACGAGCAGTACTTC